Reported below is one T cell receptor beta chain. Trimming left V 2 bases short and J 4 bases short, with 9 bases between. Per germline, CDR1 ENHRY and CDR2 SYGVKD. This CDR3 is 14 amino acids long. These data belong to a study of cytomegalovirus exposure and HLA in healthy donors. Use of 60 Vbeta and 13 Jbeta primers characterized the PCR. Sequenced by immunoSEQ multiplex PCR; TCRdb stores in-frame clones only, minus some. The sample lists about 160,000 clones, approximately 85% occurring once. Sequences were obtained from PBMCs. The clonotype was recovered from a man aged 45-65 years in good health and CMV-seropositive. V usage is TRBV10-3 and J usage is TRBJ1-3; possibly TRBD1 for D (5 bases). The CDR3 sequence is CAISERGSGNTIYF. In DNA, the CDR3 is TGTGCCATCAGTGAGAGGGGTAGCGGAAACACCATATATTTT.